This T cell receptor beta chain came from a study of CD4+ T cells in melanoma. Between the trimmed V and J ends, which lost 5 bases and 3 bases, there was a span of 22 bases. The CDR3 covers 17 residues. Looked up from germline, CDR1 is SEHNR and CDR2 is FQNEAQ (reference sequence). Study-level points and caveats: Neoantigen-specific CD4+ T cells in melanoma reportedly had diverse differentiation states. A reported correlation linked neoantigen-specific CD4+ T cells to CD8+, macrophage and B cell function.

Clones were read by immunoSEQ multiplex PCR, and TCRdb kept only the in-frame ones, dropping some. Of about 10,000 clones listed, 65% to 70% are singletons. This clone occurred a few times. What it recognizes is unknown. Source material: cells from a culture (not recorded whether cultured in vitro). The V and J genes are TRBV7-9 and TRBJ1-2; TRBD1 is a possible D gene (5 bases). The receptor was isolated from a human donor with melanoma. In DNA, the CDR3 is TGTGCCAGCAGCCGACGGAGTTGGCAGGGCTCTGACTATGGCTACACCTTC. Protein sequence: CASSRRSWQGSDYGYTF.